This T cell receptor (beta chain) was identified in a study of blood T cell repertoires in COVID-19. Study-wide background: Material from acute and convalescent COVID-19 was sourced from the United States, Italy and Spain. Nucleic acid was either cDNA or gDNA, and it came from T cells, B-cell-depleted T cells, or PBMCs.

In the original analysis: It was from reference gene primer amplification that nucleated cell counts were estimated. Using immunoSEQ multiplex PCR, the repertoire was profiled, and TCRdb retains in-frame clones only, with some absent. D and trimming were read from the DNA, whereas the V and J calls and clone size are those reported in that table. The data contain under 13,000 clones, 75% to 90% of them singletons. V dropped 4 bases and J dropped 7 bases, with 8 bases sitting between them. The CDR3 spans 13 residues. This clonotype originated in a human donor in a cohort sampled during active COVID-19. The sequenced sample was peripheral blood. The chain has TRBV12-3 or TRBV12-4 and TRBJ1-6, with D uncertain. The CDR3 sequence is CASSSTGNSPLHF. Written as DNA, the CDR3 is TGTGCCAGCAGTTCGACGGGGAATTCACCCCTCCACTTT.